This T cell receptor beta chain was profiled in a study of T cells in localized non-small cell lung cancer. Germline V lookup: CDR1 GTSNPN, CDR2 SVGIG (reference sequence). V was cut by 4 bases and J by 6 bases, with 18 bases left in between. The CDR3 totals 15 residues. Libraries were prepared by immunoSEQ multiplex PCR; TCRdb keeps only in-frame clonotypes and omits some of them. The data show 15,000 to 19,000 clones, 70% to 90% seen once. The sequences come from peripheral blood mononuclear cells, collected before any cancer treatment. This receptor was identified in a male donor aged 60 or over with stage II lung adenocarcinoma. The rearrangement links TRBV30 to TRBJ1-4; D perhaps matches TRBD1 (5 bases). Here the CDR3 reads CAWTPRGRVYEKLFF. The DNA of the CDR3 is TGTGCCTGGACCCCAAGGGGCAGGGTTTATGAAAAACTGTTTTTT.